Given below is one TCR beta chain in context. This clonotype was seen ten or more times. The antigen it recognizes is unknown. No per-base quality is available; no much larger clone lies one base away. This sample was taken from a study of T cells after yellow fever vaccination (dated 2019 in TCRdb). With regard to the full study: The SMART-Seq v4 Ultra Low Input RNA kit was used to prepare libraries from fractions with low cell numbers. To follow T-cell clones before and after primary and booster YFV17D yellow fever vaccination, bulk TCR alpha and beta repertoires were sequenced over time. Blood was drawn at multiple timepoints before and after primary and secondary immunization, with bulk PBMC replicates and cell subsets isolated. Two healthy male donors, one aged 18 to 30 and one aged 30 to 40 years, made up the cohort.

Taken from cysteine to phenylalanine, the CDR3 has 15 residues. The read is trimmed to its CDR3 DNA, 45 bases read in frame from base 1. CDR1 is given as SGHVS and CDR2 as FNYEAQ, both from the germline V gene. The germline V end is reduced by 5 bases and the J end by 1 base; junction bases left unmatched: 6. Reads for this sample came from an Illumina NovaSeq 6000. Synthesis of TCR cDNA relied on 5'RACE template switching, a step that introduced a universal primer site along with unique molecular identifiers. Priming of cDNA synthesis was performed from both the TCR alpha and TCR beta constant segments. Library amplification used two PCR steps, and the second PCR step added sample barcodes and sequencing adapters. Libraries were sequenced on Illumina HiSeq 2500 (2x100 bp) or NovaSeq (2x150 bp). The study's processing was this. MIGEC handled demultiplexing of reads and collapsing into UMI consensus sequences, while MiXCR performed V(D)J alignment. Vaccine-responding clonotypes were identified with edgeR using replicate PBMC samples, with FDR below 0.01 and a log2 fold change above 5 up to day 15 being required. Each bulk clonotype was labeled CD4 or CD8 based on which sequenced repertoire, CD4 or CD8, contained the clonotype at higher abundance. Through fastp at Q25 and MiXCR, TCRdb rebuilt clones from the public reads, retaining in-frame beta chains. Rows are combined by CDR3 protein, so each entry shows the most common genes and DNA. The V and J calls shown here were made by TCRdb, not taken from the authors' results. A total of some 220,000 distinct CDR3 sequences appear in this sample, approximately 3.2% of them only once. The ten largest clones capture approximately 3.5% of the sample.

The investigation overall reported the following: A small share of clonotypes occurred in both CD4 and CD8 compartments, likely arising from convergent recombination. Because only two donors were included in the study, the extent to which the findings can be generalized is limited. Computational filtering was needed because FACS-sorted repertoires could contain abundant contaminating clonotypes from the bulk population. Most clones expanded after primary vaccination (around 97% of CD4 and around 89% of CD8) were re-detected after the booster, suggesting that broad memory maintenance occurred. The secondary T-cell response was weaker than the primary response but faster, peaking on day 5 instead of day 15.

This sample's treatment or condition label indicates: live attenuated yellow fever vaccine strain. PBMCs were isolated from peripheral blood using a standard Ficoll-Paque protocol. Dynabeads CD4 and CD8 positive selection kits were used to isolate the CD4 and CD8 T-cell fractions. TriZol was used to extract RNA from bulk PBMCs, CD4 and CD8 fractions, and dextramer-positive and dextramer-negative fractions. The V and J genes are TRBV7-6 and TRBJ2-7; TRBD1 matches 9 bases in the middle. This clonotype was obtained from a man aged 18 to 30 who received the YFV17D yellow fever vaccine. The specimen was CD4+ T cells sorted from PBMCs, collected 10 days after the yellow fever booster vaccination. Here is the DNA: TGTGCCAGCAGCCCTTCCGGGACAGGGTCCTACGAGCAGTACTTC. Translation gives CASSPSGTGSYEQYF.